A selection of T cell receptor beta chains follows, all from one sample in a study of beta chain features in type 1 diabetes. The table came from immunoSEQ multiplex PCR; TCRdb's copy has only in-frame clones and leaves some out. The sample carries some 640,000 clones, around an eighth recorded once. What was sequenced was naive CD4+ T cells from blood. The source of these receptors is a man between 18 and 35 years old with type 1 diabetes. Each CDR3 is given without its conserved first and last residue.

v_call,j_call,cdr3_aa
TRBV29-1,TRBJ2-4,SARTGNIQY
TRBV9,TRBJ2-3,ASSAQRDTQY
TRBV7-2,TRBJ1-1,ASSSLLGAEAF
TRBV5-1,TRBJ2-2,ASSLAQGIAGELF
TRBV20-1,TRBJ2-7,SAGGPGEQY
TRBV19,TRBJ1-5,ASSYRQGGNQPQH
TRBV30,TRBJ1-6,AWSVLTGGSPLH
TRBV10-3,TRBJ2-3,AIRDRDPDTQY
TRBV5-4,TRBJ2-3,ASSLGQGGDTQY
TRBV5-8,TRBJ2-1,ASSKGTGSSYNEQF
TRBV15,TRBJ1-5,ATSRDRGPHQPQH
TRBV9,TRBJ1-3,ASSVGQTSGNTIY
TRBV2,TRBJ1-2,ASSELESGYDGYT
TRBV28,TRBJ1-4,ASSGGTNEKLF
TRBV28,TRBJ2-1,ASRLGGQGINEQF
TRBV7-2,TRBJ1-4,ASSLAPVGARVYEKLF
TRBV12-5,TRBJ2-1,ASGLTSGNFLNEQF
TRBV9,TRBJ2-1,ASSVEAGDVDNEQF
TRBV30,TRBJ1-6,AWSRLRGRNSPLH
TRBV13,TRBJ2-5,ASSLTSGAPYQETQY
TRBV6-5,TRBJ1-5,ASSYGDRQH
TRBV29-1,TRBJ2-3,SVTGGTRGPTDTQY
TRBV28,TRBJ1-4,ASSFGATNEKLF
TRBV5-4,TRBJ2-1,ASSLGTGEGYNEQF
TRBV9,TRBJ2-3,ASNRAGGPTDTQY
TRBV7-9,TRBJ2-2,ASSHRQGRTGELF
TRBV30,TRBJ1-3,AWSTGTNSGNTIY